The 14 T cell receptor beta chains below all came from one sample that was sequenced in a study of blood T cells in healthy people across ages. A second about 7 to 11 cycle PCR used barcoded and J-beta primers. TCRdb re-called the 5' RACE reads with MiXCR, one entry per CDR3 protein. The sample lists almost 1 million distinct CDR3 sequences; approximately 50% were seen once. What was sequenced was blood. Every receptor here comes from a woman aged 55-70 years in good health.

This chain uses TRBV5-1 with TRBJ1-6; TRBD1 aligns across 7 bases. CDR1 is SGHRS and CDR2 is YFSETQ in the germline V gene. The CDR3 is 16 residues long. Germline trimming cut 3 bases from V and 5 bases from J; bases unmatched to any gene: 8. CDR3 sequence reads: CASSYNRGVDNSPLHF. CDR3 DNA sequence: TGCGCCAGCAGCTACAACAGGGGAGTCGATAATTCACCCCTCCACTTT.

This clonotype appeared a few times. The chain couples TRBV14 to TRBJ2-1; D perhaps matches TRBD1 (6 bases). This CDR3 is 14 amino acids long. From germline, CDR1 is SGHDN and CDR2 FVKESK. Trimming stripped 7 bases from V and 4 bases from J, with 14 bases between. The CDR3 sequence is CASTTGTPYNEQFF. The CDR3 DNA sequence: TGTGCCAGCACCACCGGGACACCTTACAATGAGCAGTTCTTC.

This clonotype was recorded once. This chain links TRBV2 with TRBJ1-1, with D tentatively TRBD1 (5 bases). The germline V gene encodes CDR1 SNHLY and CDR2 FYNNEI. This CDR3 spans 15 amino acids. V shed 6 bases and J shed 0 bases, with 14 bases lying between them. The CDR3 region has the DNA TGTGCCAGCAGGGAAAGGGGAACAGTGAACACTGAAGCTTTCTTT. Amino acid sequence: CASRERGTVNTEAFF.

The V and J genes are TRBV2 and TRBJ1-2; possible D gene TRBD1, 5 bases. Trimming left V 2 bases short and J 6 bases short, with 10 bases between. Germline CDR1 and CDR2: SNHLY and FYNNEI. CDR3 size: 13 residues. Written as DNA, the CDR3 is TGTGCCAGCAGTGAATTTAGGGGAGATGGCTACACCTTC. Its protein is CASSEFRGDGYTF. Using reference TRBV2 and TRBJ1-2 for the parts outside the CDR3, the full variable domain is EPEVTQTPSHQVTQMGQEVILRCVPISNHLYFYWYRQILGQKVEFLVSFYNNEISEKSEIFDDQFSVERPDGSNFTLKIRSTKLEDSAMYFCASSEFRGDGYTFGSGTRLTVV.

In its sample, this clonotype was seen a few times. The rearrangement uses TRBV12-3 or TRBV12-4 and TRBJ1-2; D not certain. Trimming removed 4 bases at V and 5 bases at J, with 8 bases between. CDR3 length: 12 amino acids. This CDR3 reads CASSSHGYGYTF. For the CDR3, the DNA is TGTGCCAGCAGTTCCCATGGTTATGGCTACACCTTC.

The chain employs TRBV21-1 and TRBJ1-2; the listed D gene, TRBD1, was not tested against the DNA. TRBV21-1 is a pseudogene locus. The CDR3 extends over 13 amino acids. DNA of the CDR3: TGTGCCAGCAGGCGACAGGGCTATGGAGGCTACACCTTC. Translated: CASRRQGYGGYTF.

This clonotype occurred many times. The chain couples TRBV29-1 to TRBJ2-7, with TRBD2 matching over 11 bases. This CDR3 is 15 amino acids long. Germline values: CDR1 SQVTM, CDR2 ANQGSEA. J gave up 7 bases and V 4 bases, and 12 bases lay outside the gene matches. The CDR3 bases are TGCAGCGTTGGGGGCCCAACTAGCGGGAGATATGAGCAGTACTTC. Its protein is CSVGGPTSGRYEQYF.

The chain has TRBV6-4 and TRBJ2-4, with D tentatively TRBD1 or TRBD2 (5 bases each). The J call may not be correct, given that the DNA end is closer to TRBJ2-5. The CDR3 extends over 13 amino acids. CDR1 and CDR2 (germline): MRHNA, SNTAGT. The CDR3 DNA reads TGTGCCAGCAGCCGGGACCACGACGAGACCCAGTACTTC. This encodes CASSRDHDETQYF.

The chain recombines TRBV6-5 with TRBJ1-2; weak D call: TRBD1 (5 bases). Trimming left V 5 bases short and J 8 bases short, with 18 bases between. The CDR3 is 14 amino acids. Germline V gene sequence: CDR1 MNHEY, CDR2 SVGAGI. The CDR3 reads CASSQSFTGFGYTF. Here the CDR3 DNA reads TGTGCCAGCAGTCAGTCCTTTACAGGTTTCGGCTACACCTTC.

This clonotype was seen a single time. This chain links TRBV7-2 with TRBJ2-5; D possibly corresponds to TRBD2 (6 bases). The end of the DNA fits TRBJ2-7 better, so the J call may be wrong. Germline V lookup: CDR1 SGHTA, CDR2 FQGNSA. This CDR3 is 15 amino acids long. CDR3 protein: CASTLRGDSAYEQYF. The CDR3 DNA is TGTGCCAGCACCCTCCGCGGGGACTCGGCCTACGAGCAGTACTTC.

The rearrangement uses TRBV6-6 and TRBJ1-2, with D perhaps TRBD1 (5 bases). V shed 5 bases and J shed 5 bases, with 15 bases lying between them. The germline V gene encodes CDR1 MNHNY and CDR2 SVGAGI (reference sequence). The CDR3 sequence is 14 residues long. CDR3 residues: CASSTRGTLYGYTF. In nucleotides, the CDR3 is TGTGCCAGCAGTACACGCGGGACCTTATATGGCTACACCTTC.

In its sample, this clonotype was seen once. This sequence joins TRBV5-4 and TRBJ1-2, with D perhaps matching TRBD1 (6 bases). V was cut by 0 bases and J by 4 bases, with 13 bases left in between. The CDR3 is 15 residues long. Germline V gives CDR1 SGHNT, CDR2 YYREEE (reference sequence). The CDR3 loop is CASSLGGPGAYGYTF. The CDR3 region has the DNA TGTGCCAGCAGCTTGGGAGGTCCAGGGGCCTATGGCTACACCTTC.

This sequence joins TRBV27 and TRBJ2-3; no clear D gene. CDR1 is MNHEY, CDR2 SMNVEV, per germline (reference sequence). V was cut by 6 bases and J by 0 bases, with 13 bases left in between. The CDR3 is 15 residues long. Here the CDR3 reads CASRRIPQSTDTQYF. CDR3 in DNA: TGTGCCAGCAGACGGATCCCCCAAAGCACAGATACGCAGTATTTT.

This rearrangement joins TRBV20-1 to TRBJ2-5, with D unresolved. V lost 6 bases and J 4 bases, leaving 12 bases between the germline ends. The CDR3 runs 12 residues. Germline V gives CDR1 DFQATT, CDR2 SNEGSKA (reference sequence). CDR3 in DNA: TGCAGTGCCGATAAGGACGGAGAGACCCAGTACTTC. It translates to CSADKDGETQYF.